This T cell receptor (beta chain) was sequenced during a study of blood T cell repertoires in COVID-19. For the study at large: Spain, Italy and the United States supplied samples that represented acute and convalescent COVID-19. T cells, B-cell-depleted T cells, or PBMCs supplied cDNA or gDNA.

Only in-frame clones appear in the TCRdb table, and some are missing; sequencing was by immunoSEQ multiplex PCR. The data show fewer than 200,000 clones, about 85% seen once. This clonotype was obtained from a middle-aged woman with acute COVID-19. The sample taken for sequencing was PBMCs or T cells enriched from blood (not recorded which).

CDR3 DNA sequence: TGTGCCAGCAGTGAAGGGGGAGGGGATGAAAAACTGTTTTTT. Translated, it gives CASSEGGGDEKLFF. J is TRBJ1-4 and V is TRBV2, with D perhaps matching TRBD1 (5 bases). CDR1 and CDR2 from the germline V gene are SNHLY and FYNNEI. V lost 1 base and J lost 6, with 9 bases in between. This CDR3 region has 14 residues.